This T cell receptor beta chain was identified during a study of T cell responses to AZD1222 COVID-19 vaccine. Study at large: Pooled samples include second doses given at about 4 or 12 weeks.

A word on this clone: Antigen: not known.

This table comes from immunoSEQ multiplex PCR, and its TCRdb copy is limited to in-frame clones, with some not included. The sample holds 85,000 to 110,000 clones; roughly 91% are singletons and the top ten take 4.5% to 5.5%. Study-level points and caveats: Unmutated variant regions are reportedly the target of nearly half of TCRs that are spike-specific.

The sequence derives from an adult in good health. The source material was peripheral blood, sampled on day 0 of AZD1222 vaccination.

The CDR3 DNA follows: TGTGCCAGCAGTTTAGACGCGAGCGGGGGGGACAATGAGCAGTTCTTC. Translating it yields CASSLDASGGDNEQFF. V gene TRBV28 combines with J gene TRBJ2-1, with 10 bases that match TRBD2. Germline V CDR1 and CDR2: MDHEN, SYDVKM. V was pared by 2 bases and J by 5 bases, with 6 bases of the junction left unmatched. The CDR3 is 16 amino acids.